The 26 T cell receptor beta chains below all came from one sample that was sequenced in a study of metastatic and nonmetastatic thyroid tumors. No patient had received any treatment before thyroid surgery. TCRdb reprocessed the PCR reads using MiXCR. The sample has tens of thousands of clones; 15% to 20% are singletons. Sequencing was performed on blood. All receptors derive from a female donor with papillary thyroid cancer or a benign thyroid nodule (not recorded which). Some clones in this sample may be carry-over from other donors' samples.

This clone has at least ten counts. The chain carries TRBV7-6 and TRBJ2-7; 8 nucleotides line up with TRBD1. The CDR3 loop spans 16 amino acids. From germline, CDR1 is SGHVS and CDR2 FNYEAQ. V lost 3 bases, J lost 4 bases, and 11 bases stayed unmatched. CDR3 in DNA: TGTGCCAGCAGCTTCGGGACAGGCCTTAAAACGTACGAGCAGTACTTC. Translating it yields CASSFGTGLKTYEQYF.

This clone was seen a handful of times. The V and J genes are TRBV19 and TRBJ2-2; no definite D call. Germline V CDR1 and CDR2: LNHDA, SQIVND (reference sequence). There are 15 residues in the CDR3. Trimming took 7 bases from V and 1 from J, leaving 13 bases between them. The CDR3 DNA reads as TGTGCCAGTATTACGGTCCAGCTGAACACCGGGGAGCTGTTTTTT. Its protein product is CASITVQLNTGELFF.

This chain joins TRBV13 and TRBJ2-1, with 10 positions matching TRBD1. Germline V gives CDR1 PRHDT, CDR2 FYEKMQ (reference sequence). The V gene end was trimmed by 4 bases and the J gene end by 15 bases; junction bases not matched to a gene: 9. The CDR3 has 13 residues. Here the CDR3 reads CASSSRDRGLRFF. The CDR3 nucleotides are TGTGCCAGCAGCTCACGGGACAGGGGACTGCGGTTCTTC.

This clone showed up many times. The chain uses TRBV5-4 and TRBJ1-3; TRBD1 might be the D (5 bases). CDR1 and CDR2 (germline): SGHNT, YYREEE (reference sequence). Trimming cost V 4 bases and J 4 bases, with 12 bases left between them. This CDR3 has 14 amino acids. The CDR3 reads CASSPGRGGNTIYF. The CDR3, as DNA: TGTGCCAGCAGCCCGGGGAGGGGAGGAAACACCATATATTTT. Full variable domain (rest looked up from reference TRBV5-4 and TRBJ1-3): ETGVTQSPTHLIKTRGQQVTLRCSSQSGHNTVSWYQQALGQGPQFIFQYYREEENGRGNFPPRFSGLQFPNYSSELNVNALELDDSALYLCASSPGRGGNTIYFGEGSWLTVV.

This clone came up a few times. CDR3: CASSEEDGGRYEQYF. The CDR3 DNA is TGTGCCAGCAGTGAAGAGGACGGCGGGAGGTACGAGCAGTACTTC. This chain connects TRBV6-1 to TRBJ2-7, with 8 bases identical to TRBD2. CDR3 length equals 15 residues. CDR1 is MNHNS, CDR2 SASEGT, per germline. The junction had 6 bases not matched to a gene; V was cut back by 1 base and J by 4 bases.

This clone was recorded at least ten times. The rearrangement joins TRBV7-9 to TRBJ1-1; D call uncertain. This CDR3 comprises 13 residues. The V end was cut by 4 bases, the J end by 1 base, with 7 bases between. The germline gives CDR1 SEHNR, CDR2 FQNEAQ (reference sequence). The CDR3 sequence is CASSSQGNTEAFF. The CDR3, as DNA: TGTGCCAGCAGCTCCCAAGGGAACACTGAAGCTTTCTTT. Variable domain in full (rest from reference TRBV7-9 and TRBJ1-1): DTGVSQNPRHKITKRGQNVTFRCDPISEHNRLYWYRQTLGQGPEFLTYFQNEAQLEKSRLLSDRFSAERPKGSFSTLEIQRTEQGDSAMYLCASSSQGNTEAFFGQGTRLTVV.

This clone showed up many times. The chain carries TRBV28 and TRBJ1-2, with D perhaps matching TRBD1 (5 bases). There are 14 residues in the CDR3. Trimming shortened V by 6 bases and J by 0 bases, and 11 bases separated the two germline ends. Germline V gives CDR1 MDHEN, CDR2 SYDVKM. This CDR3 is CASRRGGANYGYTF. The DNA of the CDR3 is TGTGCCAGCAGACGTGGGGGGGCTAACTATGGCTACACCTTC.

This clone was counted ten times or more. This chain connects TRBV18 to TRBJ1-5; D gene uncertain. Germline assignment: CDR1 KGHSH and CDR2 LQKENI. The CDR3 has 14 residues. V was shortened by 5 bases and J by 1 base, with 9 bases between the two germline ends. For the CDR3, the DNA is TGTGCCAGCTCAACCCAACAGAGCAATCAGCCCCAGCATTTT. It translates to CASSTQQSNQPQHF.

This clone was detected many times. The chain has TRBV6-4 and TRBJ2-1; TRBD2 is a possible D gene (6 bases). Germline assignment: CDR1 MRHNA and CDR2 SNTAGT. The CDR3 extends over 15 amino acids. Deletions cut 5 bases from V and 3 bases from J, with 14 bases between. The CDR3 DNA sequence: TGTGCCAGCAGTTCCGGGACTGGCGACTACAATGAGCAGTTCTTC. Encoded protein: CASSSGTGDYNEQFF.

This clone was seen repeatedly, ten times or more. CDR3 amino acids: CASSLVLGGNTEAFF. The CDR3 DNA reads as TGTGCCAGCAGCTTAGTTCTGGGGGGGAACACTGAAGCTTTCTTT. This sequence joins TRBV7-9 and TRBJ1-1; a possible D gene is TRBD1 (5 bases). Trimming took off 1 base at V and 1 base at J, with 10 bases between the two ends. This CDR3 has 15 residues. The V gene's germline CDR1 is SEHNR and CDR2 FQNEAQ (reference sequence).

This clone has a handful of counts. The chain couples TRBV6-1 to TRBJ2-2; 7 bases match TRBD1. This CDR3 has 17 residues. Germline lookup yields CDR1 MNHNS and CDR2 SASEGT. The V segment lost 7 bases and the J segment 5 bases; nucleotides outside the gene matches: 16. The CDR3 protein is CASTRRDSQTFTGELFF. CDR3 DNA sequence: TGTGCCAGCACCAGAAGGGACAGCCAGACCTTTACCGGGGAGCTGTTTTTT.

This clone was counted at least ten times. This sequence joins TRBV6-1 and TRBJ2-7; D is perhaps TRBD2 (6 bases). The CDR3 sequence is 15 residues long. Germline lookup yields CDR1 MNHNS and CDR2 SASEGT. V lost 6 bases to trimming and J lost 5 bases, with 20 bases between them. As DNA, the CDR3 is TGTGCCAGCAGGTTTTTCTCCGGGCGCGGGAACGAGCAGTACTTC. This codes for CASRFFSGRGNEQYF.

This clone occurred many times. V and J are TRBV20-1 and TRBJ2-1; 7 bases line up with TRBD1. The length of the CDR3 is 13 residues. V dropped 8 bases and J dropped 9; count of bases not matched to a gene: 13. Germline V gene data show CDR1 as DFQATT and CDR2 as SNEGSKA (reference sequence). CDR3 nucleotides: TGCAGTCCTGCCCAGACAGGGATTTTTGAGCAGTTCTTC. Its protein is CSPAQTGIFEQFF.

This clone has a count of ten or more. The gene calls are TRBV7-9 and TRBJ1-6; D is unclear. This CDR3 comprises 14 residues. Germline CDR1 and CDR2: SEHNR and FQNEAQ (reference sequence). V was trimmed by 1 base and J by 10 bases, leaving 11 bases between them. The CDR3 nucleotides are TGTGCCAGCAGCTTAGGGGAGGGCAACTCACCCCTCCACTTT. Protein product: CASSLGEGNSPLHF. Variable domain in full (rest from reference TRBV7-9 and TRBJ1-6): DTGVSQNPRHKITKRGQNVTFRCDPISEHNRLYWYRQTLGQGPEFLTYFQNEAQLEKSRLLSDRFSAERPKGSFSTLEIQRTEQGDSAMYLCASSLGEGNSPLHFGNGTRLTVT.

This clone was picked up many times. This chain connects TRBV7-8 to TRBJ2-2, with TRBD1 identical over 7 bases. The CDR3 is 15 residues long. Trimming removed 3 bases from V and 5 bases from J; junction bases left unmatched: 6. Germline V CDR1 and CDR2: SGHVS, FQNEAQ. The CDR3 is CASSFGAGGTGELFF. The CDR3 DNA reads TGTGCCAGCAGCTTCGGGGCAGGGGGTACCGGGGAGCTGTTTTTT. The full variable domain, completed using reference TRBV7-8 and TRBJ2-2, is GAGVSQSPRYKVAKRGQDVALRCDPISGHVSLFWYQQALGQGPEFLTYFQNEAQLDKSGLPSDRFFAERPEGSVSTLKIQRTQQEDSAVYLCASSFGAGGTGELFFGEGSRLTVL.

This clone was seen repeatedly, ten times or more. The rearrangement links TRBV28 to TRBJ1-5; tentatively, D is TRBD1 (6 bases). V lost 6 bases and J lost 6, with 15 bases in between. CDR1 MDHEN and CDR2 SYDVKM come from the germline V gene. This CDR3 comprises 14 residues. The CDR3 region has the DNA TGTGCCAGCAGACTATCAGGGGATGGTCAGCCCCAGCATTTT. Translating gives CASRLSGDGQPQHF.

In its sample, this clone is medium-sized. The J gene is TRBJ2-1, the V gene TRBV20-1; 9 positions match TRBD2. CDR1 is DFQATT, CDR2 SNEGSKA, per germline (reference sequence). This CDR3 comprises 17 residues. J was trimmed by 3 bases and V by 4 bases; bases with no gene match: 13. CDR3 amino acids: CSAKKMAGGPNYNEQFF. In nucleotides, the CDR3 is TGCAGTGCTAAAAAGATGGCGGGAGGGCCTAACTACAATGAGCAGTTCTTC.

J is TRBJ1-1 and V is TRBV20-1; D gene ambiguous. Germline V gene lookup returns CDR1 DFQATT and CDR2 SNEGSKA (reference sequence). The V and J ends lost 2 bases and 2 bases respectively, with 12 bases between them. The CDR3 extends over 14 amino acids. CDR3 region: CSARPTHRNTEAFF. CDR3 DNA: TGCAGTGCTAGACCTACCCACAGAAACACTGAAGCTTTCTTT.

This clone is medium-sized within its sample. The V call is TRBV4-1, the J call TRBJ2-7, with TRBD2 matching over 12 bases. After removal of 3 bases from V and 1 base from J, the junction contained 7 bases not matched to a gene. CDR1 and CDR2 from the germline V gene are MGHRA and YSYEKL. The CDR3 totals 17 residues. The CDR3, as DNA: TGCGCCAGCAGCCATCCCGGACTAGCGGGAAATTCCTACGAGCAGTACTTC. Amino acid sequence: CASSHPGLAGNSYEQYF.

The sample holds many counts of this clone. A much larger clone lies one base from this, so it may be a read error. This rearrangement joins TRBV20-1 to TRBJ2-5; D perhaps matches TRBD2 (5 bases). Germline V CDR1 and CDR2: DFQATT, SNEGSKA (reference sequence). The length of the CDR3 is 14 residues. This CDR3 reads CSAIGSTSQGTQYF. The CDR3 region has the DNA TGCAGTGCTATAGGGTCCACTAGTCAAGGGACCCAGTACTTC.

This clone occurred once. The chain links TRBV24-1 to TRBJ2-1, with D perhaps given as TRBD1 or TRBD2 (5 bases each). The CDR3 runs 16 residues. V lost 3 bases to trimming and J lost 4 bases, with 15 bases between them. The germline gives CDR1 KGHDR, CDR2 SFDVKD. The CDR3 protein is CATSDGLGDEYNEQFF. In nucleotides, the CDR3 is TGTGCCACCAGTGATGGATTGGGGGACGAATACAATGAGCAGTTCTTC.

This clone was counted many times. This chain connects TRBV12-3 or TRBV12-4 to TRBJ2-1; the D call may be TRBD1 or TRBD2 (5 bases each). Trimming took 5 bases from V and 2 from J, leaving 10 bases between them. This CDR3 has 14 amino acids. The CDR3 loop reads CASSRDGAYNEQFF. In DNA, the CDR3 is TGTGCCAGCAGTCGGGACGGAGCCTACAATGAGCAGTTCTTC.

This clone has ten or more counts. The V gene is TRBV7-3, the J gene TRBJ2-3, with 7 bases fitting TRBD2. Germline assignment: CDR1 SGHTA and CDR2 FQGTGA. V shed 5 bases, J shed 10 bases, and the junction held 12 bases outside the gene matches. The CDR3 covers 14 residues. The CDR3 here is CASSQAGYQGAQYF. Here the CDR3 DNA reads TGTGCCAGCAGCCAAGCGGGATACCAAGGTGCGCAGTATTTT.

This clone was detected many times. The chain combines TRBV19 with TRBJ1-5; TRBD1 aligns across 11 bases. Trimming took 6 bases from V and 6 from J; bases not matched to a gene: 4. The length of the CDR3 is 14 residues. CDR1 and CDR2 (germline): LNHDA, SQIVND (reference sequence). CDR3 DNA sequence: TGTGCCAGTAGCGGGACAGGGGGTGGTCAGCCCCAGCATTTT. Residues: CASSGTGGGQPQHF.

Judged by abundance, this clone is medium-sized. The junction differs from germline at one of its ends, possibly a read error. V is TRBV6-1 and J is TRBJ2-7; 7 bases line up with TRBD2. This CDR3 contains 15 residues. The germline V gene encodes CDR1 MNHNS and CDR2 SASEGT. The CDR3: CASSEQAGTSHEQYF. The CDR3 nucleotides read TGTGCCAGCAGTGAACAAGCGGGGACCTCCCACGAGCAGTACTTC.

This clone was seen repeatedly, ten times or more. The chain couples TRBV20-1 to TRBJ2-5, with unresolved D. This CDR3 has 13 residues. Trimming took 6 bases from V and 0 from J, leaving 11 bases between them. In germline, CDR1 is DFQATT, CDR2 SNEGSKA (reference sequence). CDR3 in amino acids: CSAPDQNQETQYF. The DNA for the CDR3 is TGCAGTGCCCCTGACCAAAACCAAGAGACCCAGTACTTC.